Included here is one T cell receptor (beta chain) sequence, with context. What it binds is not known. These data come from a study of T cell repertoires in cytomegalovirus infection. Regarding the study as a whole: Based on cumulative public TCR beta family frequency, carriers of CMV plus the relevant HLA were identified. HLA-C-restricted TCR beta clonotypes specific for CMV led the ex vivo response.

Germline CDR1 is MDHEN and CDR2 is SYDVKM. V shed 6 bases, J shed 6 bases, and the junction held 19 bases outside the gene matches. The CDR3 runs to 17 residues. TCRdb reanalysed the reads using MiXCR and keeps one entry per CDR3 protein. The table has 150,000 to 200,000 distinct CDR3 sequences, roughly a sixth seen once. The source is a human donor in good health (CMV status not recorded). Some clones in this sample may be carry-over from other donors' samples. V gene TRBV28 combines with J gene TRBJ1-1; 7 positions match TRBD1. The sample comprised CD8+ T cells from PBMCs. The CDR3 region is CASSDKGQDFGSAEAFF. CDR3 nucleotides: TGTGCCAGCAGCGATAAAGGACAGGACTTCGGGAGCGCTGAAGCTTTCTTT.